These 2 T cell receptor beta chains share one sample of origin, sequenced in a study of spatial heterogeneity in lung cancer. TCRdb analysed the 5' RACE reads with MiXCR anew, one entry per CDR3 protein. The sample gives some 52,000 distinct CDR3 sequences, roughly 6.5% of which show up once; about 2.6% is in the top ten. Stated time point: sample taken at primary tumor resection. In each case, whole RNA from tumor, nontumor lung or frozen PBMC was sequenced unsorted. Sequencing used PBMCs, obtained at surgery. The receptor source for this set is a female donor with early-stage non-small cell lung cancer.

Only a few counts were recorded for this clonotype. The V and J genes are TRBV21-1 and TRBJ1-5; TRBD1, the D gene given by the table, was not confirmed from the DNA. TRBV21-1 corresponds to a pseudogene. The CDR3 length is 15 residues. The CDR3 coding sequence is TGTGCCAGCGGGGACAGGCCTAATAGCAATCAGCCCCAGCATTTT. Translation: CASGDRPNSNQPQHF.

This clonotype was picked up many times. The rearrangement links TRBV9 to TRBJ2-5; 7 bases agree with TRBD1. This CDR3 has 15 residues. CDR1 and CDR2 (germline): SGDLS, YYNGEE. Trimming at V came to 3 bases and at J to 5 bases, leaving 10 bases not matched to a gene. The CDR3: CASSAATGIWETQYF. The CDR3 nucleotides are TGTGCCAGCAGCGCCGCGACAGGGATATGGGAGACCCAGTACTTC.